This TCR beta chain appears in the sequencing data of a study of Graves' ophthalmopathy and Graves' hyperthyroidism. Overall study findings and caveats: In predicting ophthalmopathy progression, the model reached over 70% sensitivity and 72.22% specificity.

The germline V gene encodes CDR1 MNHEY and CDR2 SVGEGT. The CDR3 runs to 14 residues. Trimming left V 2 bases short and J 2 bases short, with 10 bases between. Amplification of TCR beta CDR3 regions used RNA transcripts. An initial RT-PCR round employing HTBI primers preceded a second-round multiplex PCR. MiXCR, run by TCRdb on the multiplex PCR reads, gives a single entry per CDR3 protein. Of nearly 400,000 distinct CDR3 sequences listed, about 16% are singletons. As to this clonotype: What it binds is not known. No conserved phenylalanine or tryptophan is present at the end of the CDR3, so a read error is the likely explanation.

The sequence was collected from a woman younger than 35 with Graves' ophthalmopathy. Sequencing input: peripheral blood. This chain joins TRBV6-2 or TRBV6-3 and TRBJ2-7, with no clear D. The CDR3 here is CASSYSGRTYEQYL. In DNA form, the CDR3 reads TGTGCCAGCAGTTACAGTGGCAGGACCTACGAGCAGTACCTC.